The T cell receptor (beta chain) described here comes from a study of blood T cells in healthy people across ages. The use of a sample-barcoded 5' primer and a J-beta primer mix characterized a second PCR of about 6 to 12 cycles. TCRdb reprocessed the 5' RACE reads via MiXCR and lists one record per CDR3 protein. This sample has hundreds of thousands of distinct CDR3 sequences, with about 28% found just once. With regard to this clonotype: The conserved phenylalanine or tryptophan is not found at the CDR3 terminus, so this likely reflects a read error. The limits of the CDR3 on the DNA are not certain, so only TCRdb's listed CDR3 is given.

The receptor was isolated from an elderly woman in good health. Sequencing was carried out using blood.

The CDR3 sequence is CASTRGGGARSEQFG. The chain couples TRBV5-1 to TRBJ2-1; TRBD1, the table's D call, lacks a check against the DNA. The CDR3 is 15 amino acids long, termini counted. Germline assignment: CDR1 SGHRS and CDR2 YFSETQ.